This T cell receptor (beta chain) is from a study of T cell repertoires in cytomegalovirus infection. As for the study in general: Carrying CMV and the relevant HLA type showed in public TCR beta signatures. Findings and caveats of the study: HLA-C-restricted CMV-specific TCR beta clonotypes were dominant in the ex vivo response. People with CMV and the relevant HLA were identified by cumulative public TCR beta family frequency.

Details on this clonotype: Antigen: not known.

This CDR3 has 16 residues. Trimming removed 5 bases from V and 4 bases from J, with 18 bases in between. Germline V gene lookup returns CDR1 SGHTA and CDR2 FQGNSA. TCRdb processed the reads anew with MiXCR; each CDR3 protein has one entry. The top ten hold approximately 39% of the sample, which has 100,000 or so distinct CDR3 sequences, 23% seen once. The TCR comes from a human donor in good health (CMV status not recorded). Some clones in this sample may be carry-over from other donors' samples. Specimen: CD8+ T cells from PBMCs. The gene calls are TRBV7-2 and TRBJ2-1; D remains unclear. The CDR3 loop is CASSVIVVLEYNEQFF. CDR3 bases: TGTGCCAGCAGCGTCATAGTAGTACTTGAATACAATGAGCAGTTCTTC.